This T cell receptor (beta chain) was documented in a study of cytomegalovirus exposure and HLA in healthy donors (TCRdb year 2017). Looking at the study overall: An earlier analysis of some 600 of the donors reported 250 to 300 Gb of sequence data and some 110 million unique TCR beta sequences obtained from approximately 180 million T cells. An early release that covered some 640 HLA-typed donors contained approximately 300 gigabases of sequencing data and about 84 million unique TCR sequences. The genetic ancestry cluster associated with self-reported Caucasian donors included 81% of the approximately 430 genotyped donors. The study was designed to test whether signatures of past pathogen exposure could be identified by cataloging public T cell receptors. The T cell repertoires of 670 or so subjects were profiled by immunosequencing and related to cytomegalovirus serostatus. Along with the approximately 650-subject first cohort, a separate validation cohort of around 120 different subjects was used. To predict cytomegalovirus infection status, the study combined high-throughput TCR immunosequencing, statistical association of individual TCRs with disease status, and machine learning. A later analysis re-examined previously published TCR beta repertoires from just over 650 donors and added high-resolution HLA genotyping to investigate patterns of TCR occurrence. Rather than drawing on any new phenotypic data, the later analysis identified candidate immune exposures from TCR beta sequences and the way those sequences occurred across donors. An earlier analysis of a few hundred of the donors applied high-throughput TCR beta sequencing to assess whether each TCR beta V gene segment acted as functional or pseudogenic. Alongside the repertoire data, information on donor age, sex, ethnicity and CMV serostatus was compiled. A later genetic analysis took genome-wide SNP genotypes for about three fifths of the roughly 700 donors and used that subset as a discovery cohort. All discovery cohort repertoires had been generated using a single sequencing platform. Both class I and class II loci were covered by HLA typing, at four-digit resolution. The number of donors typed differed by locus, with roughly 629-640 for A, B, C, DRB1 and DQB1, roughly 520 for DQA1, some 570 for DPA1, and 400 to 490 for DPB1. Five DR-DQ haplotypes were handled as single units for association and clustering, since linkage in the cohort was strong. Among around 400 genotyped donors of the cohort, an average of roughly 230,000 unique TCR beta nucleotide sequences was sequenced per donor, of which roughly 17% were non-productive.

What the research found in general, with its limitations: Assigning TCR associations to individual alleles was difficult when HLA alleles, especially DR and DQ, strongly co-occurred. In the study, some 180 TCR beta chains were listed as associated with cytomegalovirus. A cluster of highly shared sequence variants was judged likely to represent a technical artifact of the sequencing pipeline. A further reported finding was that TCR beta sequences accurately predicted the HLA-A and HLA-B alleles for most subjects in the first cohort. Most TCR sequences were seen in very few donors, while some public TCRs were found in many individuals. Immune exposure information for the cohort was limited to CMV serostatus. Specific HLA alleles were associated with roughly 17,000 TCR beta sequences at a false discovery rate of 0.05 in a later analysis. An association between a missense DCLRE1C variant and V-gene and J-gene trimming of TCR beta chains was found in a later genetic analysis and replicated in an independent cohort. The cohort was sequenced for TCR beta chains only, and without alpha or paired-chain data the features that could be detected were limited. Because counts were too low, approximately 15 rarely observed V segments, including chromosome 9 orphons, were excluded from the earlier analysis of 587 of the donors. In a later analysis, most CMV-associated TCR beta chains were found to appear HLA-restricted, with HLA associations seemingly driven largely by CMV exposure. Some IMGT-functional V segments, including TRBV6-2 and TRBV6-3, could not be distinguished by the 87-base-pair reads and were therefore excluded. The classifier was reported to diagnose cytomegalovirus status with high specificity and sensitivity in both the original cohort and the validation cohort. In a later analysis, the rate of TCR association differed among HLA loci, with DRB1 alleles having the most associated TCRs and HLA-C alleles having the fewest. An earlier analysis of 450 to 750 of the donors showed that most TCR beta V segments appeared in productive rearrangements either about 87% or about 30% of the time, which broadly matched IMGT annotations. A later analysis found that HLA-associated TCR beta chains were more clonally expanded and had lower generation probabilities than equally common non-associated chains. In a later analysis, several top co-occurrence clusters were reported to appear linked to parvovirus B19, influenza, CMV and Epstein-Barr virus. In vitro tests confirmed that a few of the cytomegalovirus-associated TCR beta chains recognize cytomegalovirus antigens. The authors suggested that the approach could potentially be generalized to other disease states and immunological phenotypes. Because HLA typing was unavailable for some donors at each locus, only the typed subset was used in association tests. Roughly uniform sequencing depth across donors was assumed in presence/absence analyses, although this assumption may not hold. Compared with the 666-donor mean, donors in an Asian-associated ancestry cluster had fewer N-insertions in productive TCRs, according to a later genetic analysis. Linkage disequilibrium might explain the correlated functional status among segregating V segments, but an unknown experimental factor could not be excluded.

Libraries were made using the immunoSEQ multiplex PCR assay. For the multiplex PCR, a mixture combining 60 forward primers for TCR Vbeta segments and 13 reverse primers for TCR Jbeta segments was used. A multiplex PCR assay on genomic DNA amplified the CDR3 region of rearranged TCR beta genes. Amplified TCR beta libraries were sequenced as 87-base-pair reads on the Illumina HiSeq System. From the authors' description of their analysis: A later analysis tallied roughly 76 million unique TCR beta chains across the 600 to 700 repertoires, and some 10 million of those chains were shared by two or more donors. To remove PCR and sequencing errors, raw reads were error-corrected and collapsed into unique sequences using a nearest-neighbor algorithm that merged closely related sequences. To assign V, D and J gene segments, CDR3 sequences were aligned to IMGT reference sequences. For a sequence to be retained, a match of at least six nucleotides was required to both a V gene segment and a J gene segment. A rearrangement counted as productive if the CDR3 had no stop codons and remained in frame with V and J, and every other rearrangement counted as non-productive. CDR3 was defined by IMGT convention, running from the second conserved V-encoded cysteine to the conserved J-encoded phenylalanine. The earlier analysis of roughly 590 of the donors excluded any sequence lacking an unambiguous match to a single V gene segment. An earlier analysis of 587 of the donors called V segments functional above 56.7% productive rearrangements and segregating when the between-donor standard deviation exceeded 5%. A statistical classification framework was built to diagnose cytomegalovirus status from the catalog of TCR beta chain sequences. In a later analysis, V and J genes were assigned by comparing TCR nucleotide sequences against IMGT/GENE-DB human TR gene sequences. Using the TCRdist pipeline, a later analysis assigned CDR3 sequences along with most-parsimonious VDJ recombination scenarios. In a later analysis, each TCR beta chain was defined by its CDR3 amino acid sequence together with its V-gene family, and reads without a unique V-gene family were excluded. To address suspected cross-contamination and a sequencing artifact, a later analysis removed 592 highly shared, low-generation-probability nucleotide sequences. In a later analysis, a clonal expansion index was calculated for each public chain from normalized within-repertoire ranks of inferred template counts. Generation probabilities in a later analysis came from a VDJ recombination model fitted to out-of-frame rearrangements, and those results were checked against IGoR. In a later analysis, hypergeometric tests were used to score TCR-TCR, TCR-HLA and TCR-CMV co-occurrence, with a repertoire-size bias correction applied to TCR pairs. To estimate false discovery rates, a later analysis permuted the HLA or CMV assignments 20 times. A later analysis grouped co-occurring TCRs with DBSCAN, adding TCRdist sequence similarity when clustering within HLA-allele-positive subsets. Repertoires with fewer than 30,000 or more than 120,000 public chains were left out of co-occurrence clustering, as were a few repertoires with anomalous nucleotide sharing. TCRdb stores this immuneACCESS table with in-frame sequences only. Part of the clones is absent; in the studies checked, under half of the shortfall reflects unresolved V genes, and no reason is known for the rest. The D gene and trimming were derived from the DNA, and the V and J assignments and clone size from that table. Present in this sample are 190,000 or so clones, approximately 80% of which were seen just once. 0.098% of the sample is taken by the ten largest.

Including the terminal cysteine and phenylalanine, the CDR3 comprises 13 residues. The retained sequence is limited to the CDR3, 39 bases, with the frame set at the first base. Trimming takes 1 base from V and 7 bases from J, and the germline ends sit 8 bases apart. CDR1 and CDR2, looked up from the germline V gene, are SGHVS and FNYEAQ. Details on this clone: No cognate antigen has been identified for it. Base qualities were left out, and no much larger clone turns up one base away.

The cohort was made up of 500 to 800 healthy bone marrow donors. At the time of sampling, all cohort members were nominally healthy, though unrecorded immune exposures were likely present. The donor tested CMV seronegative, placing the donor among the 350 to 400 seronegative members of the cohort. A peripheral blood sample was collected from each donor, and TCR beta sequencing was performed on peripheral blood mononuclear cells. The Qiagen DNeasy Blood Extraction Kit was used to extract genomic DNA from the blood cell samples. The sample consisted of PBMCs. The chain links TRBV7-6 with TRBJ1-5; the D gene cannot be named for sure. The sequence came from a boy aged 2 to 10 in good health and CMV-seronegative. The nucleotide sequence reads as follows: TGTGCCAGCAGCTTAGGGCAGAGGCAGCCCCAGCATTTT. This codes for CASSLGQRQPQHF.